Following are 18 T cell receptor beta chains from one sample sequenced in a study of T-cell memory formation after mild COVID-19. Each CDR3 protein gets one entry after TCRdb re-called the 5' RACE reads with MiXCR. The sample lists about 90,000 distinct CDR3 sequences; roughly 16% were seen once. The specimen was PBMCs or a T cell subset sorted from them (not recorded which). The origin of the receptors is a man younger than 35 who had mild COVID-19 (a few samples of this study predate the infection). Cell type and time point are not known.

The chain recombines TRBV20-1 with TRBJ1-5; the D gene is possibly TRBD1 (5 bases). V was pared by 0 bases and J by 6 bases, with 15 bases between. The germline V gene has CDR1 DFQATT and CDR2 SNEGSKA (reference sequence). The CDR3 contains 15 residues. CDR3 in DNA: TGCAGTGCTAGAGAAGTGGGTCAGGGACGTCAGCCCCAGCATTTT. Protein: CSAREVGQGRQPQHF.

This sequence joins TRBV7-2 and TRBJ2-7, with D hard to call. The germline V gene encodes CDR1 SGHTA and CDR2 FQGNSA. The V gene lost 3 bases and the J gene lost 3 bases, with 9 bases spanning the gap. The CDR3 length is 13 residues. DNA for the CDR3: TGTGCCAGCAGCTTGGGCAGCCTCTACGAGCAGTACGTC. This translates into CASSLGSLYEQYV.

The rearrangement joins TRBV6-2 or TRBV6-3 to TRBJ1-6, with 9 bases that match TRBD1. The CDR3 runs 17 residues. Trimming cost V 2 bases and J 12 bases; bases outside gene matches: 14. The germline CDR1 and CDR2 sequences are MNHEY and SVGEGT. Here the CDR3 DNA reads TGTGCCAGCAGTTACGGGGGACAGGGACGATATAAGAGACCCCTCCACTTT. This encodes CASSYGGQGRYKRPLHF.

This clonotype has a handful of counts. V and J are TRBV6-5 and TRBJ2-1, with TRBD1 identical over 8 bases. This CDR3 has 14 amino acids. Germline CDR1 is MNHEY and CDR2 is SVGAGI. Trimming cost V 7 bases and J 12 bases; bases outside gene matches: 14. The CDR3 region has the DNA TGTGCCAGCACCGCGGGGACAGGCCCTCGAGGGCAGTTCTTC. Its protein is CASTAGTGPRGQFF.

V is TRBV24-1 and J is TRBJ2-2, with TRBD1 matching over 9 bases. From germline, CDR1 is KGHDR and CDR2 SFDVKD. The length of the CDR3 is 17 residues. V lost 3 bases and J lost 5; bases outside the gene matches: 9. For the CDR3, the DNA is TGTGCCACCAGTGATACCCTTCGGACAGGGGAAACCGGGGAGCTGTTTTTT. It translates to CATSDTLRTGETGELFF.

The table lists this clonotype with many counts. The chain recombines TRBV7-3 with TRBJ2-3, with D possibly being TRBD2 (5 bases). CDR1 and CDR2 from the germline V gene are SGHTA and FQGTGA. The CDR3 loop spans 13 amino acids. With 4 bases removed from V and 3 bases from J, the gap between germline ends came to 8 bases. The CDR3 here is CASSSDLTDTQYF. As DNA, the CDR3 is TGTGCCAGCAGCTCGGACTTAACAGATACGCAGTATTTT. Complete variable domain (other parts from reference TRBV7-3 and TRBJ2-3): GAGVSQTPSNKVTEKGKYVELRCDPISGHTALYWYRQSLGQGPEFLIYFQGTGAADDSGLPNDRFFAVRPEGSVSTLKIQRTERGDSAVYLCASSSDLTDTQYFGPGTRLTVL.

There are a few counts of this clonotype. The chain carries TRBV7-8 and TRBJ2-2, with 14 bases lining up with TRBD2. V dropped 6 bases and J dropped 6; count of bases not matched to a gene: 0. This CDR3 comprises 14 residues. Per germline, CDR1 SGHVS and CDR2 FQNEAQ. DNA of the CDR3: TGTGCCAGCAGGGGACTAGCGGGGGCCGGGGAGCTGTTTTTT. Encoded protein: CASRGLAGAGELFF. Complete variable domain (other parts from reference TRBV7-8 and TRBJ2-2): GAGVSQSPRYKVAKRGQDVALRCDPISGHVSLFWYQQALGQGPEFLTYFQNEAQLDKSGLPSDRFFAERPEGSVSTLKIQRTQQEDSAVYLCASRGLAGAGELFFGEGSRLTVL.

The rearrangement uses TRBV6-5 and TRBJ2-7; D is perhaps TRBD2 (6 bases). Germline V lookup: CDR1 MNHEY, CDR2 SVGAGI. Trimming stripped 7 bases from V and 2 bases from J, with 18 bases between. The CDR3 runs 15 residues. CDR3 residues: CASNPGTAGPYEQYF. The CDR3 DNA follows: TGTGCCAGCAACCCCGGGACGGCGGGACCCTACGAGCAGTACTTC.

This clonotype was seen a handful of times. V and J are TRBV4-1 and TRBJ2-1; D ambiguous. The length of the CDR3 is 14 residues. Trimming pared 0 bases from V and 7 bases from J, leaving 10 bases between. Germline values: CDR1 MGHRA, CDR2 YSYEKL. The CDR3 reads CASSQDQLLNEQFF. CDR3 nucleotides: TGCGCCAGCAGCCAAGATCAACTCCTGAATGAGCAGTTCTTC.

This clonotype was picked up a small number of times. V usage is TRBV12-3 or TRBV12-4 and J usage is TRBJ2-2; D not certain. The CDR3 is 12 residues long. V shed 3 bases and J shed 7 bases, with 6 bases lying between them. The DNA for the CDR3 is TGTGCCAGCAGTTTCGTTAACGGGGAGCTGTTTTTT. It is translated as CASSFVNGELFF.

The chain uses TRBV5-1 and TRBJ2-1; D might be TRBD1 or TRBD2, each matching 5 bases. The V and J ends lost 4 bases and 7 bases respectively, with 18 bases between them. This CDR3 has 15 residues. Germline V gene sequence: CDR1 SGHRS, CDR2 YFSETQ. The CDR3: CASSPPGTAGNEQFF. The CDR3 DNA sequence: TGCGCCAGCAGCCCACCAGGGACCGCCGGGAATGAGCAGTTCTTC. The full variable domain, rest sourced from reference TRBV5-1 and TRBJ2-1, is KAGVTQTPRYLIKTRGQQVTLSCSPISGHRSVSWYQQTPGQGLQFLFEYFSETQRNKGNFPGRFSGRQFSNSRSEMNVSTLELGDSALYLCASSPPGTAGNEQFFGPGTRLTVL.

V gene TRBV12-3 or TRBV12-4 combines with J gene TRBJ2-5, with 8 bases matching TRBD1. Trimming removed 7 bases from V and 1 base from J; junction bases left unmatched: 8. The CDR3 has 15 amino acids. CDR3 coding DNA: TGTGCCAGCACCAAGACAGGGGAGGTCCAAGAGACCCAGTACTTC. This encodes CASTKTGEVQETQYF.

This clonotype was observed a few times. CDR3 DNA: TGTGCCAGCAGCTCAGGGGGAGGCAATCAGCCCCAGCATTTT. It yields the protein CASSSGGGNQPQHF. The chain couples TRBV7-9 to TRBJ1-5; 7 bases map to TRBD1. This CDR3 comprises 14 residues. Per the germline V gene, CDR1 is SEHNR and CDR2 is FQNEAQ (reference sequence). The V gene end was trimmed by 4 bases and the J gene end by 2 bases; junction bases not matched to a gene: 2. Variable domain in full (rest from reference TRBV7-9 and TRBJ1-5): DTGVSQNPRHKITKRGQNVTFRCDPISEHNRLYWYRQTLGQGPEFLTYFQNEAQLEKSRLLSDRFSAERPKGSFSTLEIQRTEQGDSAMYLCASSSGGGNQPQHFGDGTRLSIL.

This clonotype was seen a handful of times. This rearrangement joins TRBV7-2 to TRBJ2-1; 14 bases align to TRBD2. With 4 bases clipped from V and 1 base from J, the junction kept 6 bases outside the gene matches. CDR1 SGHTA and CDR2 FQGNSA come from the germline V gene. CDR3 length: 18 residues. CDR3 sequence: CASSSPGLAGESYNEQFF. The CDR3 DNA reads TGTGCCAGCAGCTCCCCGGGACTAGCGGGGGAATCCTACAATGAGCAGTTCTTC.

Comments on this clonotype: A read error may explain this, as a much larger clone is one base away. The chain is built from TRBV4-1 and TRBJ2-3; D uncertain. The CDR3 extends over 14 amino acids. Germline CDR1 and CDR2: MGHRA and YSYEKL. CDR3 in DNA: TGCGCCAGCAGCCAAGATCCCCCCGCAGATACGCAGTTTTTT. Residues: CASSQDPPADTQFF.

This clonotype was found many times. This chain links TRBV27 with TRBJ1-1; D unresolved. The CDR3 runs 13 residues. Trimming took 0 bases from V and 7 from J, leaving 9 bases between them. Germline V lookup: CDR1 MNHEY, CDR2 SMNVEV (reference sequence). This chain's CDR3 is CASSLSKWNEAFF. CDR3 sequence (DNA): TGTGCCAGCAGTTTATCTAAGTGGAATGAAGCTTTCTTT.

This clonotype was seen more than once but under ten times. The rearrangement joins TRBV20-1 to TRBJ1-2; TRBD1 is a possible D gene (6 bases). Germline lookup yields CDR1 DFQATT and CDR2 SNEGSKA (reference sequence). Trimming removed 0 bases from V and 4 bases from J, with 12 bases in between. The CDR3 contains 14 residues. CDR3 sequence (DNA): TGCAGTGCTAGAGATCTTCAGGGGACCTATGGCTACACCTTC. Translation: CSARDLQGTYGYTF.

The chain carries TRBV2 and TRBJ1-3; maybe TRBD1 (5 bases). Germline-derived CDR1 and CDR2 are SNHLY and FYNNEI. The germline V and J ends were trimmed by 8 bases and 0 bases, with 5 bases remaining between them. The CDR3 contains 12 residues. CDR3 in DNA: TGTGCCAGCGGGGGCTCTGGAAACACCATATATTTT. Translated, it gives CASGGSGNTIYF.